This T cell receptor (beta chain) is from a study of T cell responses to AZD1222 COVID-19 vaccine. Study-wide results and caveats: Along spike, vaccine-associated CD4 TCRs were found throughout, with dominance at 160-218 and 743-854. Two AZD1222 doses significantly raised spike-specific TCR breadth and depth over controls. Close to half of spike-specific TCRs reportedly recognize unmutated variant regions.

About this clone: Its specificity is not known.

V trimming: 0 bases; J trimming: 1 base; junction bases outside the gene matches: 2. The germline CDR1 and CDR2 sequences are SGHRS and YFSETQ. The CDR3 is 15 residues long. The data were produced by immunoSEQ multiplex PCR, yet TCRdb's version contains in-frame clones alone and is incomplete. The sample has about 150,000 clones, 90% to 95% seen once. V and J are TRBV5-1 and TRBJ2-5; TRBD1 matches at 8 bases. The sequence came from an adult in good health. Sequences were derived from peripheral blood, sampled on day 0 of MenACWY control vaccination. The CDR3 loop is CASSLGDRIQETQYF. In nucleotides, the CDR3 is TGCGCCAGCAGCTTGGGGGACAGGATCCAAGAGACCCAGTACTTC. The full variable domain, rest sourced from reference TRBV5-1 and TRBJ2-5, is KAGVTQTPRYLIKTRGQQVTLSCSPISGHRSVSWYQQTPGQGLQFLFEYFSETQRNKGNFPGRFSGRQFSNSRSEMNVSTLELGDSALYLCASSLGDRIQETQYFGPGTRLLVL.